Reported below is one T cell receptor (beta chain). The antigen is unknown. The sample belongs to a study of blood T cells in healthy people across ages. PCR was performed a second time for about 7 to 12 cycles using a sample-barcoded 5' primer and a J-beta primer mix. Each CDR3 protein gets one entry after TCRdb re-called the 5' RACE reads with MiXCR. The table has about 1.8 million distinct CDR3 sequences, roughly 50% seen once. The V segment lost 4 bases and the J segment 8 bases; nucleotides outside the gene matches: 2. The V gene's germline CDR1 is MNHEY and CDR2 SVGAGI. The CDR3 spans 12 residues. Study conclusions and caveats: Older age coincided with a roughly linear decline in TCR beta diversity per million T cells. The CMV status of each donor remained undetermined, and this could have confounded shifts in expanded clonotypes.

The J gene is TRBJ2-1, the V gene TRBV6-5, with TRBD1 identical over 7 bases. The specimen was blood. The receptor's source is a woman in her thirties or forties in good health. CDR3 in DNA: TGTGCCAGCAGTTCGACAGGGTATGAGCAGTTCTTC. Residues: CASSSTGYEQFF.